These 20 T cell receptor beta chains were sequenced from one sample in a study of naive and memory T cell subsets. Two oligonucleotides, mixed equimolar, formed the beta constant-region primer covering TRBC1 and TRBC2. From the UMI-ligation and nested PCR reads, TCRdb called clonotypes with MiXCR, one entry per CDR3 protein. The sample has 130,000 to 150,000 distinct CDR3 sequences; 15% to 20% are singletons. Input material: naive CD4+ T cells from blood. These receptors were obtained from a human donor in good health.

The chain couples TRBV6-4 to TRBJ2-1, with 8 bases matching TRBD2. V was pared by 4 bases and J by 11 bases, with 4 bases of the junction left unmatched. Germline V gene lookup returns CDR1 MRHNA and CDR2 SNTAGT. CDR3 size: 12 residues. CDR3 sequence (DNA): TGTGCCAGCAGTGCGGGAGGGCCTCAGCAGTTCTTC. Its protein is CASSAGGPQQFF.

The genes are TRBV10-3 and TRBJ2-1; perhaps D is TRBD1 or TRBD2 (6 bases each). The CDR3 contains 15 residues. V lost 5 bases, J lost 2 bases, and 13 bases lay in between. From germline, CDR1 is ENHRY and CDR2 SYGVKD. The CDR3, as DNA: TGTGCCATCAGTCCCATAAGGGGGGCCTACAATGAGCAGTTCTTC. Its translation: CAISPIRGAYNEQFF.

The J gene is TRBJ2-6, the V gene TRBV18, with D unclear. The germline V and J ends were trimmed by 4 bases and 4 bases, with 5 bases remaining between them. Per the germline V gene, CDR1 is KGHSH and CDR2 is LQKENI. The CDR3 is 13 residues long. The CDR3 DNA sequence: TGTGCCAGCTCACAGTCCGGGGCCAACGTCCTGACTTTC. Its protein product is CASSQSGANVLTF.

This clonotype was detected a few times. The chain couples TRBV29-1 to TRBJ2-7, with D hard to call. This CDR3 is 13 amino acids long. Trimming pared 5 bases from V and 7 bases from J, leaving 18 bases between. CDR1 and CDR2 from the germline V gene are SQVTM and ANQGSEA. The CDR3 is CSVMTLLLGEQYF. For the CDR3, the DNA is TGCAGCGTTATGACTCTCCTTTTAGGGGAGCAGTACTTC.

There are a few counts of this clonotype. The chain couples TRBV5-4 to TRBJ2-7; D gene unclear. The germline V gene has CDR1 SGHNT and CDR2 YYREEE (reference sequence). This CDR3 region has 15 residues. The V and J ends lost 0 bases and 0 bases respectively, with 10 bases between them. The CDR3 sequence: CASSLVGQNSYEQYF. In nucleotides, the CDR3 is TGTGCCAGCAGCTTGGTGGGCCAGAACTCCTACGAGCAGTACTTC.

This clonotype showed up just a few times. The J gene is TRBJ2-1, the V gene TRBV7-8; TRBD1 aligns across 7 bases. The CDR3 length is 16 residues. V was pared by 1 base and J by 6 bases, with 9 bases of the junction left unmatched. The germline gives CDR1 SGHVS, CDR2 FQNEAQ. The CDR3 reads CASSLGGRGYPNEQFF. The CDR3 region has the DNA TGTGCCAGCAGCTTAGGAGGCAGGGGGTATCCCAATGAGCAGTTCTTC.

This clonotype was counted a few times. The V gene is TRBV5-1, the J gene TRBJ1-4; TRBD1 might be the D (5 bases). Trimming pared 0 bases from V and 5 bases from J, leaving 11 bases between. The length of the CDR3 is 15 residues. Per germline, CDR1 SGHRS and CDR2 YFSETQ. CDR3 protein: CASSLGAGKNEKLFF. The CDR3 DNA is TGCGCCAGCAGCTTGGGGGCAGGGAAGAATGAAAAACTGTTTTTT. Full variable domain (rest looked up from reference TRBV5-1 and TRBJ1-4): KAGVTQTPRYLIKTRGQQVTLSCSPISGHRSVSWYQQTPGQGLQFLFEYFSETQRNKGNFPGRFSGRQFSNSRSEMNVSTLELGDSALYLCASSLGAGKNEKLFFGSGTQLSVL.

This clonotype has just a few counts. The CDR3 nucleotides are TGTGCCACCAGCAGACTACTCGAGGCGGAGCAGTTCTTC. Its translation is CATSRLLEAEQFF. The chain combines TRBV15 with TRBJ2-1; unclear D gene. CDR3 length: 13 amino acids. V was clipped by 2 bases and J by 10 bases, with 12 bases between them. CDR1 is LNHNV, CDR2 YYDKDF, per germline (reference sequence).

The V call is TRBV29-1, the J call TRBJ2-1; 7 nucleotides align to TRBD2. Germline values: CDR1 SQVTM, CDR2 ANQGSEA. The CDR3 length is 14 residues. J gave up 5 bases and V 5 bases, and 9 bases lay outside the gene matches. The CDR3 sequence: CSVNRDYHHNEQFF. DNA of the CDR3: TGCAGCGTTAACCGGGACTATCACCACAATGAGCAGTTCTTC.

The chain carries TRBV10-3 and TRBJ2-1, with 10 positions matching TRBD1. The V gene's germline CDR1 is ENHRY and CDR2 SYGVKD. The CDR3 sequence is 14 residues long. V shed 10 bases and J 8 bases; nucleotides not matched to a gene: 11. The CDR3: CATRGTGERDEQFF. The CDR3 coding sequence is TGTGCCACCAGAGGGACAGGGGAAAGAGATGAGCAGTTCTTC.

The V gene is TRBV5-1, the J gene TRBJ2-7, with TRBD2 matching over 10 bases. V shed 1 base, J shed 6 bases, and the junction held 10 bases outside the gene matches. The CDR3 totals 16 residues. CDR1 and CDR2 (germline): SGHRS, YFSETQ. The CDR3 sequence is CASSLLTSGRGGEQYF. The CDR3 coding sequence is TGCGCCAGCAGCTTGCTGACTAGCGGGCGGGGGGGCGAGCAGTACTTC.

This clonotype was seen at least ten times. V is TRBV7-3 and J is TRBJ1-5; D call uncertain. Trimming removed 5 bases at V and 1 base at J, with 6 bases between. From germline, CDR1 is SGHTA and CDR2 FQGTGA. The CDR3 is 13 amino acids. DNA for the CDR3: TGTGCCAGCAGCCGAACAAGCAATCAGCCCCAGCATTTT. It yields the protein CASSRTSNQPQHF.

This clonotype was found a few times. The chain is built from TRBV27 and TRBJ1-1; weak D call: TRBD1 (6 bases). Germline V gene lookup returns CDR1 MNHEY and CDR2 SMNVEV (reference sequence). The CDR3 has 14 amino acids. Trimming removed 8 bases from V and 5 bases from J, with 18 bases in between. CDR3 region: CASAWGQGATEAFF. The CDR3, as DNA: TGTGCCAGCGCGTGGGGGCAGGGCGCAACTGAAGCTTTCTTT.

This clonotype turned up a few times. This rearrangement joins TRBV6-1 to TRBJ1-1, with a weak D call TRBD1 (5 bases). Germline CDR1 is MNHNS and CDR2 is SASEGT. The CDR3 is 12 residues long. V was cut by 1 base and J by 12 bases, with 12 bases left in between. The CDR3 coding sequence is TGTGCCAGCAGTGAAGGACGACCGGGACCTTTCTTT. Translated, it gives CASSEGRPGPFF.

The sample holds a few counts of this clonotype. V is TRBV18 and J is TRBJ1-5, with D unclear. The germline V and J ends were trimmed by 1 base and 3 bases, with 13 bases remaining between them. Germline V gene sequence: CDR1 KGHSH, CDR2 LQKENI. The CDR3 loop spans 16 amino acids. CDR3 bases: TGTGCCAGCTCACCACAGCAGGTAGGCCACAATCAGCCCCAGCATTTT. It specifies CASSPQQVGHNQPQHF. The entire variable domain, with the rest obtained from reference TRBV18 and TRBJ1-5, is as follows: NAGVMQNPRHLVRRRGQEARLRCSPMKGHSHVYWYRQLPEEGLKFMVYLQKENIIDESGMPKERFSAEFPKEGPSILRIQQVVRGDSAAYFCASSPQQVGHNQPQHFGDGTRLSIL.

This clonotype showed up just a few times. This chain connects TRBV5-1 to TRBJ2-1, with 8 bases aligning to TRBD2. J gave up 3 bases and V 0 bases, and 2 bases lay outside the gene matches. CDR1 is SGHRS and CDR2 is YFSETQ in the germline V gene. The CDR3 has 15 residues. The CDR3 bases are TGCGCCAGCAGCTTGGATGGGACTAGCTACAATGAGCAGTTCTTC. Translated, it gives CASSLDGTSYNEQFF.

This clonotype was recorded at least ten times. The chain joins TRBV7-7 to TRBJ2-3, with 8 bases aligning to TRBD2. V shed 5 bases and J 3 bases; nucleotides not matched to a gene: 7. This CDR3 has 15 amino acids. The V gene's germline CDR1 is SSHAT and CDR2 FNYEAQ (reference sequence). This CDR3 is CASSRGVAGTDTQYF. The CDR3 DNA is TGTGCCAGCAGCCGGGGGGTAGCGGGAACAGATACGCAGTATTTT.

This rearrangement joins TRBV30 to TRBJ2-7, with a tentative D call TRBD1 (6 bases). V lost 0 bases to trimming and J lost 2 bases, with 11 bases between them. The CDR3 loop spans 14 amino acids. From germline, CDR1 is GTSNPN and CDR2 SVGIG (reference sequence). The CDR3 bases are TGTGCCTGGAGTGTTGCGGACAGCACCTACGAGCAGTACTTC. Translation: CAWSVADSTYEQYF.

The chain recombines TRBV3-1 with TRBJ2-6, with D uncertain. The V gene lost 1 base and the J gene lost 0 bases, with 13 bases spanning the gap. CDR3 size: 18 residues. Germline lookup yields CDR1 LGHDT and CDR2 YNNKEL (reference sequence). The CDR3 bases are TGTGCCAGCAGCCAAGCGCTAGGCGGTTCCTCTGGGGCCAACGTCCTGACTTTC. This sequence encodes CASSQALGGSSGANVLTF.

The V call is TRBV4-3, the J call TRBJ1-1; 7 positions match TRBD1. Germline values: CDR1 LGHNA, CDR2 YSLEER. The CDR3 consists of 15 residues. Trimming at V came to 4 bases and at J to 0 bases, leaving 5 bases not matched to a gene. CDR3 loop: CASSPTQGVNTEAFF. CDR3 in DNA: TGCGCCAGCAGCCCGACGCAGGGGGTGAACACTGAAGCTTTCTTT.